This T cell receptor (beta chain) was observed in a study of blood T cell repertoires in COVID-19. The wider study: The origin of the acute and convalescent COVID-19 samples was the United States, Italy and Spain. From T cells, B-cell-depleted T cells, or PBMCs came the material, which was cDNA or gDNA.

V was pared by 6 bases and J by 4 bases, with 5 bases of the junction left unmatched. Germline V CDR1 and CDR2: ENHRY, SYGVKD. CDR3 size: 13 residues. Study processing details: Amplifying reference gene primers gave estimates of nucleated cell counts. TCRdb keeps only in-frame clones here, not all; method: immunoSEQ multiplex PCR. V and J calls plus clone size are reproduced from that table; the DNA served to infer D and trimming. The sample includes some 200,000 clones, around 83% of them seen just once. This clone was seen a single time. This chain joins TRBV10-3 and TRBJ1-2; 7 nucleotides match TRBD1. The receptor was derived from a human donor in a cohort sampled during active COVID-19. The sequenced sample consisted of peripheral blood. This chain's CDR3 is CAIRARDSYGYTF. The DNA of the CDR3 is TGTGCCATCAGGGCCCGGGACAGCTATGGCTACACCTTC.